Presented here are 26 T cell receptor beta chains from one specimen sequenced in a study of response to subunit inactivated influenza vaccine. TCRdb redid the calling of the RT-PCR reads with MiXCR, one entry per CDR3 protein. This sample has hundreds of thousands of distinct CDR3 sequences; approximately 14% occur once, and the top ten carry 5.5% to 7%. This sample comprised PBMCs from blood, obtained 14 to 15 days before vaccination. These TCRs come from a man aged 50-60 years who received an inactivated influenza vaccine.

The sample holds many counts of this clonotype. The chain combines TRBV6-1 with TRBJ1-2, with TRBD1 matching 9 bases. The CDR3 runs to 14 residues. Unmatched junction bases numbered 9, after V lost 8 bases and J lost 5 bases. Germline-derived CDR1 and CDR2 are MNHNS and SASEGT. The CDR3 protein is CASYPAGTGYGYTF. In nucleotides, the CDR3 is TGTGCCAGCTACCCGGCCGGGACAGGGTATGGCTACACCTTC.

This clonotype was observed a few times. The chain is built from TRBV20-1 and TRBJ2-5, with D perhaps matching TRBD1 (6 bases). The germline gives CDR1 DFQATT, CDR2 SNEGSKA (reference sequence). The germline V and J ends were trimmed by 3 bases and 7 bases, with 21 bases remaining between them. CDR3 length equals 15 residues. The DNA for the CDR3 is TGCAGTGCTAGCCTTGGGACACCCGTTTTTGGGACCCAGTACTTC. This codes for CSASLGTPVFGTQYF.

The chain combines TRBV4-3 with TRBJ2-7; 13 bases map to TRBD2. J was trimmed by 4 bases and V by 3 bases; bases with no gene match: 9. Germline V gene lookup returns CDR1 LGHNA and CDR2 YSLEER. The CDR3 is made up of 17 amino acids. The CDR3 region has the DNA TGCGCCAGCAGCCATCTCACTAGCGGGAGGGCCAGGTACGAGCAGTACTTC. It specifies CASSHLTSGRARYEQYF.

This chain uses TRBV2 with TRBJ1-5; possible D gene TRBD1, 6 bases. CDR1 SNHLY and CDR2 FYNNEI come from the germline V gene. The CDR3 is made up of 17 amino acids. V shed 6 bases and J shed 0 bases, with 18 bases lying between them. The CDR3 loop is CASRGLPGHTSNQPQHF. The CDR3 DNA sequence: TGTGCCAGCAGAGGCCTTCCGGGACATACTAGCAATCAGCCCCAGCATTTT.

With respect to this clonotype: One junction end disagrees with the germline gene, perhaps due to a read error. The chain employs TRBV5-1 and TRBJ1-5; D unresolved. The germline V gene encodes CDR1 SGHRS and CDR2 YFSETQ. CDR3 length: 17 residues. CDR3: CASSLVLQWDSNHPQHF. The CDR3 DNA follows: TGCGCCAGCAGCTTGGTCCTACAGTGGGATAGCAATCATCCCCAGCATTTT.

This sequence joins TRBV6-1 and TRBJ2-5; 12 nucleotides match TRBD1. CDR3 length: 18 residues. Germline trimming cut 3 bases from V and 1 base from J; bases unmatched to any gene: 9. Germline lookup yields CDR1 MNHNS and CDR2 SASEGT. CDR3 region: CASSDGTGGEGFQETQYF. For the CDR3, the DNA is TGTGCCAGCAGTGACGGGACAGGGGGCGAGGGTTTCCAAGAGACCCAGTACTTC.

CDR3 amino acids: CASSLLTSRYEQYF. The CDR3 nucleotides read TGTGCCAGCTCACTCCTGACAAGCCGCTACGAGCAGTACTTC. This chain joins TRBV18 and TRBJ2-7; D unclear. Trimming shortened V by 4 bases and J by 3 bases, and 13 bases separated the two germline ends. Germline lookup yields CDR1 KGHSH and CDR2 LQKENI. The CDR3 sequence is 14 residues long.

The chain recombines TRBV2 with TRBJ2-1, with TRBD2 matching over 8 bases. This CDR3 comprises 17 residues. V was clipped by 4 bases and J by 4 bases; unmatched bases: 12. Germline CDR1 is SNHLY and CDR2 is FYNNEI. The CDR3 region is CASSGPRGRGVYNEQFF. CDR3 in DNA: TGTGCCAGCAGTGGCCCCCGGGGGCGGGGGGTTTACAATGAGCAGTTCTTC.

The sample holds a few counts of this clonotype. The chain joins TRBV5-1 to TRBJ2-7, with D perhaps matching TRBD1 (5 bases). The CDR3 covers 16 residues. Germline values: CDR1 SGHRS, CDR2 YFSETQ. Trimming took 0 bases from V and 0 from J, leaving 13 bases between them. CDR3 nucleotides: TGCGCCAGCAGCTTGGCCCCGGCACAGGCCTCCTACGAGCAGTACTTC. The encoded protein is CASSLAPAQASYEQYF.

This clonotype was counted between two and nine times. This chain joins TRBV2 and TRBJ2-6, with a possible D match to TRBD1 (6 bases). Trimming shortened V by 6 bases and J by 2 bases, and 11 bases separated the two germline ends. The CDR3 has 15 amino acids. Per germline, CDR1 SNHLY and CDR2 FYNNEI. CDR3 residues: CASRRQVPGANVLTF. CDR3 sequence (DNA): TGTGCCAGCAGAAGACAGGTTCCTGGGGCCAACGTCCTGACTTTC. The variable domain in full, completed from reference TRBV2 and TRBJ2-6, reads EPEVTQTPSHQVTQMGQEVILRCVPISNHLYFYWYRQILGQKVEFLVSFYNNEISEKSEIFDDQFSVERPDGSNFTLKIRSTKLEDSAMYFCASRRQVPGANVLTFGAGSRLTVL.

This clonotype showed up just a few times. The chain employs TRBV5-1 and TRBJ2-1, with a weak D call TRBD1 (5 bases). The germline V gene encodes CDR1 SGHRS and CDR2 YFSETQ. The CDR3 length is 17 residues. Trimming left V 3 bases short and J 0 bases short, with 16 bases between. CDR3 sequence: CASSSSIGASSYNEQFF. The CDR3 nucleotides are TGCGCCAGCAGCTCTTCGATAGGGGCTAGCTCCTACAATGAGCAGTTCTTC.

This clonotype was observed at least ten times. The chain uses TRBV9 and TRBJ1-4; the D is unclear. The CDR3 has 15 residues. Germline-derived CDR1 and CDR2 are SGDLS and YYNGEE. Trimming took off 0 bases at V and 5 bases at J, with 11 bases between the two ends. As DNA, the CDR3 is TGTGCCAGCAGCGTAGGGGTCACATTAAATGAAAAACTGTTTTTT. Translating gives CASSVGVTLNEKLFF.

The chain carries TRBV27 and TRBJ2-3, with 9 bases matching TRBD1. Germline V gives CDR1 MNHEY, CDR2 SMNVEV (reference sequence). V trimming: 4 bases; J trimming: 0 bases; junction bases outside the gene matches: 8. The CDR3 contains 17 residues. The CDR3 spells CASSSPQGAPSTDTQYF. Written as DNA, the CDR3 is TGTGCCAGCAGTTCACCACAGGGGGCCCCTAGCACAGATACGCAGTATTTT.

V and J are TRBV12-3 or TRBV12-4 and TRBJ1-4; a possible D gene is TRBD1 (6 bases). The V gene lost 5 bases and the J gene lost 6 bases, with 13 bases spanning the gap. The CDR3 spans 14 residues. The CDR3 spells CASSHGTRYEKLFF. The CDR3 coding sequence is TGTGCCAGCAGTCACGGGACACGATATGAAAAACTGTTTTTT.

The V call is TRBV2, the J call TRBJ2-5; unclear D gene. Germline CDR1 SNHLY, CDR2 FYNNEI. This CDR3 contains 12 residues. The ends were cut back, 6 bases at V and 5 bases at J, with 10 bases in the middle. DNA of the CDR3: TGTGCCAGCAGGGGGTCAACGGAGACCCAGTACTTC. The encoded protein is CASRGSTETQYF.

J is TRBJ2-3 and V is TRBV10-3, with 7 bases identical to TRBD1. The CDR3 runs 13 residues. V lost 10 bases and J lost 1; bases outside the gene matches: 5. Germline values: CDR1 ENHRY, CDR2 SYGVKD. The CDR3 is CATSGQGTDTQYF. Written as DNA, the CDR3 is TGTGCCACATCAGGACAGGGCACAGATACGCAGTATTTT.

This clonotype was seen many times. The rearrangement links TRBV11-2 to TRBJ2-5; 12 positions match TRBD2. V was pared by 0 bases and J by 5 bases, with 10 bases of the junction left unmatched. The CDR3 contains 18 residues. Germline values: CDR1 SGHAT, CDR2 FQNNGV. CDR3 protein: CASSLDNVGLAGRETQYF. In DNA, the CDR3 is TGTGCCAGCAGCTTAGATAACGTTGGACTAGCGGGGAGGGAGACCCAGTACTTC.

This clonotype has more than one count but fewer than ten. This CDR3 is CASSLTGGDQPQHF. CDR3 in DNA: TGTGCCAGCAGCTTAACAGGGGGCGATCAGCCCCAGCATTTT. V is TRBV7-9 and J is TRBJ1-5, with 9 nucleotides matching TRBD1. The CDR3 covers 14 residues. The germline gives CDR1 SEHNR, CDR2 FQNEAQ (reference sequence). After removal of 2 bases from V and 5 bases from J, the junction contained 1 base not matched to a gene.

A few counts support this clonotype. V usage is TRBV10-3 and J usage is TRBJ1-1, with 10 bases identical to TRBD1. Germline-derived CDR1 and CDR2 are ENHRY and SYGVKD. Trimming cost V 0 bases and J 4 bases; bases outside gene matches: 2. CDR3 size: 15 residues. CDR3 DNA: TGTGCCATCAGTGAGTCCCGGACAGGGGGCACTGAAGCTTTCTTT. Translation: CAISESRTGGTEAFF.

This rearrangement joins TRBV20-1 to TRBJ2-7; 11 bases fit TRBD2. After removal of 2 bases from V and 6 bases from J, the junction contained 3 bases not matched to a gene. The CDR3 length is 13 residues. Germline loops: CDR1 DFQATT, CDR2 SNEGSKA (reference sequence). The CDR3 nucleotides are TGCAGTGCTAGACCGGGGACTAGCGGCGAGCAGTACTTC. Translating gives CSARPGTSGEQYF.

V is TRBV12-3 or TRBV12-4 and J is TRBJ2-7; D uncertain. The CDR3 runs to 12 residues. Trimming left V 3 bases short and J 3 bases short, with 6 bases between. DNA for the CDR3: TGTGCCAGCAGTTTCCCCCACTACGAGCAGTACTTC. Translating gives CASSFPHYEQYF.

This clonotype was counted many times. This chain joins TRBV5-4 and TRBJ1-1, with TRBD1 as a possible D gene (5 bases). The CDR3 extends over 13 amino acids. The germline V gene has CDR1 SGHNT and CDR2 YYREEE (reference sequence). With 7 bases removed from V and 1 base from J, the gap between germline ends came to 11 bases. The CDR3 is CASASGTNTEAFF. In DNA, the CDR3 is TGTGCCAGCGCCTCCGGGACGAACACTGAAGCTTTCTTT.

In DNA, the CDR3 is TGCGCCAGCTGGGTTGGACTAGCGGGAGAAGGGCAGTTCTTC. Its translation: CASWVGLAGEGQFF. This chain connects TRBV5-1 to TRBJ2-1, with 13 bases fitting TRBD2. CDR1 is SGHRS and CDR2 is YFSETQ in the germline V gene. V lost 7 bases and J lost 12; bases outside the gene matches: 10. There are 14 residues in the CDR3.

This clonotype was detected a few times. The V and J genes are TRBV5-1 and TRBJ2-7; D might be TRBD1 (5 bases). From germline, CDR1 is SGHRS and CDR2 YFSETQ. V shed 0 bases and J shed 3 bases, with 13 bases lying between them. The CDR3 totals 15 residues. CDR3 sequence reads: CASSLEARVGYEQYF. The DNA for the CDR3 is TGCGCCAGCAGCTTGGAAGCCAGGGTGGGCTACGAGCAGTACTTC.

The rearrangement joins TRBV4-2 to TRBJ2-2; 13 bases agree with TRBD2. After removal of 5 bases from V and 0 bases from J, the junction contained 6 bases not matched to a gene. This CDR3 has 18 residues. Germline values: CDR1 LGHNA, CDR2 YNFKEQ. The DNA for the CDR3 is TGTGCCAGCAGCACGGGACTAGCGGGGACCCCGAACACCGGGGAGCTGTTTTTT. Residues: CASSTGLAGTPNTGELFF.

The chain recombines TRBV29-1 with TRBJ2-7; D not certain. CDR3 length: 13 amino acids. Germline CDR1 reads SQVTM; CDR2 reads ANQGSEA. The V end lost 4 bases, the J end lost 0 bases, and 10 bases lay between the germline ends. The CDR3 DNA reads as TGCAGCGTTGGGACCGCAAGCTCCTACGAGCAGTACTTC. This codes for CSVGTASSYEQYF.